The rows below give T cell receptor beta chains drawn from one sample of a study of graft-versus-host responses after intestinal transplantation. Their antigens are not known. TCRdb's copy holds only in-frame clones and misses some; the assay was immunoSEQ multiplex PCR. This table holds over 100,000 clones, 85% to 95% found once. The sequenced sample was unstimulated CD8+ T cells sorted from spleen or lymph node cells, obtained before intestinal transplant. These receptors all stem from a human donor who received an intestinal transplant. CDR3s include the opening cysteine and the closing phenylalanine or tryptophan. A D gene is named only where the DNA matches it firmly.

j_gene: TRBJ2-1; v_gene: TRBV9; d_gene: TRBD2; CDR3aa: CASSVPTSGSMDEQFF
j_gene: TRBJ2-7; v_gene: TRBV5-1; d_gene: NA; CDR3aa: CASSFGDEQYF
j_gene: TRBJ2-2; v_gene: TRBV7-6; d_gene: NA; CDR3aa: CASSRGVGTGELFF
j_gene: TRBJ2-1; v_gene: TRBV27; d_gene: TRBD2; CDR3aa: CASSLIRTSGSDEQFF
j_gene: TRBJ2-7; v_gene: TRBV7-3; d_gene: NA; CDR3aa: CASSLVRRAQHYEQYF
j_gene: TRBJ2-3; v_gene: TRBV28; d_gene: TRBD2; CDR3aa: CASSSIAGGTDTQYF
j_gene: TRBJ1-4; v_gene: TRBV19; d_gene: NA; CDR3aa: CASRRGNEKLFF
j_gene: TRBJ2-1; v_gene: TRBV7-6; d_gene: TRBD2; CDR3aa: CASSLAREGTRVGQFF
j_gene: TRBJ2-5; v_gene: TRBV7-9; d_gene: TRBD2; CDR3aa: CASSLDGRAETQYF
j_gene: TRBJ2-7; v_gene: TRBV7-9; d_gene: NA; CDR3aa: CASSPSQYEQYF
j_gene: TRBJ2-3; v_gene: TRBV28; d_gene: TRBD1; CDR3aa: CASSPPGTGRPDTQYF
j_gene: TRBJ2-2; v_gene: TRBV9; d_gene: NA; CDR3aa: CASGVANTGELFF
j_gene: TRBJ2-1; v_gene: TRBV7-9; d_gene: NA; CDR3aa: CASSSLFAVDSYNEQFF
j_gene: NA; v_gene: TRBV5-1; d_gene: TRBD2; CDR3aa: CASSPASGSYYEQYF
j_gene: TRBJ1-1; v_gene: TRBV11-2; d_gene: NA; CDR3aa: CASSLGVAMNTEAFF
j_gene: TRBJ1-5; v_gene: TRBV6-5; d_gene: NA; CDR3aa: CASSKRSSNQPQHF
j_gene: TRBJ1-3; v_gene: TRBV28; d_gene: NA; CDR3aa: CASSPVGNKVRPSGNTIYF
j_gene: TRBJ1-3; v_gene: TRBV2; d_gene: NA; CDR3aa: CASSGRGAEGNTIYF
j_gene: TRBJ1-5; v_gene: TRBV5-8; d_gene: NA; CDR3aa: CASSLRGPAQGSRYQPQHF
j_gene: TRBJ2-7; v_gene: TRBV5-1; d_gene: TRBD2; CDR3aa: CASSLAGTSTYEQYF
j_gene: TRBJ2-1; v_gene: TRBV28; d_gene: NA; CDR3aa: CASNLDLVYNEQFF
j_gene: TRBJ2-1; v_gene: TRBV29-1; d_gene: NA; CDR3aa: CSVRGQGGWNEQFF
j_gene: NA; v_gene: TRBV27; d_gene: NA; CDR3aa: CASSRLAETYEQYF
j_gene: TRBJ1-2; v_gene: TRBV29-1; d_gene: TRBD1; CDR3aa: CSVEGQDYGYTF
j_gene: TRBJ2-7; v_gene: TRBV7-9; d_gene: NA; CDR3aa: CASSLLSSGDEQYF
j_gene: TRBJ2-7; v_gene: TRBV5-6; d_gene: NA; CDR3aa: CASSLAQGIRSYEQYF